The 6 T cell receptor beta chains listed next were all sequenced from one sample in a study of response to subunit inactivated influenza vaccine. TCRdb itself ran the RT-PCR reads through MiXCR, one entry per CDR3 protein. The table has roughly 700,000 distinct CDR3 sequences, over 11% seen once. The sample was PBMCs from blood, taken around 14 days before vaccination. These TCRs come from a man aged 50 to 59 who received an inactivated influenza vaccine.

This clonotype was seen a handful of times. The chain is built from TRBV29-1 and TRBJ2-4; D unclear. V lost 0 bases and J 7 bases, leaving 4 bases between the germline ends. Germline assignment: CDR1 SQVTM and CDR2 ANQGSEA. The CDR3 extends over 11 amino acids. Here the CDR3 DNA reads TGCAGCGTTGAAGAGGCGAACATTCAGTACTTC. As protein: CSVEEANIQYF.

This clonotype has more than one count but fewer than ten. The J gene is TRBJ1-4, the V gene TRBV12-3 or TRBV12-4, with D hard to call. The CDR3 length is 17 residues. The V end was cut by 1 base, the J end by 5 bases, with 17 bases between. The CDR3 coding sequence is TGTGCCAGCAGTTTAGTAAGACCGAAAGGAAGGAATGAAAAACTGTTTTTT. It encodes CASSLVRPKGRNEKLFF.

Written as DNA, the CDR3 is TGTGCCAGCAGTTACTCGGGGGGGGGGATCACCGGGGAGCTGTTTTTT. Translation: CASSYSGGGITGELFF. The V call is TRBV6-5, the J call TRBJ2-2, with 7 bases matching TRBD2. The V and J ends lost 0 bases and 4 bases, in that order; junction bases with no gene match: 5. The CDR3 has 16 amino acids. Germline V lookup: CDR1 MNHEY, CDR2 SVGAGI.

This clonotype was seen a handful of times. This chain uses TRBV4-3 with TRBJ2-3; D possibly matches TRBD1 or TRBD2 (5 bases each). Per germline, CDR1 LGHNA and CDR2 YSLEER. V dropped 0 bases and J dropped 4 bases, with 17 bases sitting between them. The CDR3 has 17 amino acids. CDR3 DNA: TGCGCCAGCAGCCAAGATCTTCCGGGGCGGTCGGCAGATACGCAGTATTTT. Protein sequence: CASSQDLPGRSADTQYF.

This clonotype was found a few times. The CDR3 nucleotides are TGTGCCAGCAGTTTAGTGGGGGGCTCGAGCGAGCAGTACTTC. Translating gives CASSLVGGSSEQYF. This chain uses TRBV28 with TRBJ2-7; D may match TRBD1 or TRBD2 (6 bases each). CDR1 is MDHEN and CDR2 is SYDVKM in the germline V gene. Trimming removed 2 bases from V and 6 bases from J, with 14 bases in between. The CDR3 sequence is 14 residues long.

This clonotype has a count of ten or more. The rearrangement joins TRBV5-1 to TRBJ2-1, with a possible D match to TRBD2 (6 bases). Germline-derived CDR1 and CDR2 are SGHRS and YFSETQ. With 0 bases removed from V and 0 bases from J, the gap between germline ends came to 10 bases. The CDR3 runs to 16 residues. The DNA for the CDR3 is TGCGCCAGCAGCTTGGCCGCGGGGAGCTCCTACAATGAGCAGTTCTTC. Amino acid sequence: CASSLAAGSSYNEQFF.